These T cell receptor beta chains were read from a single sample in a study of T-cell memory formation after mild COVID-19. A single record per CDR3 protein comes from TCRdb applying MiXCR to the 5' RACE reads. This table holds around 340,000 distinct CDR3 sequences, more than 15% found once. The sequencing sample was made of PBMCs or a T cell subset sorted from them (not recorded which). Receptors were obtained from a man between 18 and 29 years old who had mild COVID-19 (a few samples of this study predate the infection). Cell type and time point are not known. Both conserved end residues are part of each CDR3. The order of the fields is J gene, V gene, clone size, D gene, CDR3 protein, CDR3 DNA. A D gene is named only where the DNA matches it firmly. Only part of the rows carry a size: once, few, many, or a class if the clone is expanded.

TRBJ2-3 TRBV12-5 few . CASGLQTQEFATQYF TGTGCTAGTGGTTTACAAACCCAGGAGTTCGCCACGCAGTATTTT
TRBJ1-6 TRBV5-1 . TRBD1 CASSGALGQLNSPLHF TGCGCCAGCAGCGGCGCGCTGGGACAGCTTAATTCACCCCTCCACTTT
TRBJ2-5 TRBV7-3 few . CASRLGPSLQETQYF TGTGCCAGCAGGTTGGGGCCTAGTCTTCAAGAGACCCAGTACTTC
TRBJ2-3 TRBV7-6 few . CASSLRSGPGFTDTQYF TGTGCCAGCAGCTTAAGGTCTGGGCCGGGATTCACAGATACGCAGTATTTT
TRBJ2-6 TRBV28 . . CASSPQTVAGANVLTF TGTGCCAGCAGCCCCCAGACAGTGGCTGGGGCCAACGTCCTGACTTTC
TRBJ2-3 TRBV7-9 . . CASSWEGHTDTQYF TGTGCCAGCAGCTGGGAAGGACACACAGATACGCAGTATTTT
TRBJ1-6 TRBV18 few . CASSRDPNYNSPLHF TGTGCCAGCTCACGAGATCCGAATTACAATTCACCCCTCCACTTT
TRBJ2-3 TRBV12-3/TRBV12-4 . . CASSTSTEDTQYF TGTGCCAGCAGTACCTCAACGGAAGATACGCAGTATTTT
TRBJ2-2 TRBV6-2/TRBV6-3 few . CASTYNTGELFF TGTGCCAGCACCTATAACACCGGGGAGCTGTTTTTT
TRBJ2-1 TRBV7-9 . TRBD2 CASSLLGTSGGYVQFF TGTGCCAGCAGCTTATTGGGCACTAGCGGGGGGTACGTCCAGTTCTTC
TRBJ2-3 TRBV7-9 . . CASSLNLGGNVDTQYF TGTGCCAGCAGCCTTAATTTGGGGGGCAACGTGGATACGCAGTATTTT
TRBJ2-3 TRBV7-3 . TRBD2 CASSPQSGGNTDTQYF TGTGCCAGCAGCCCCCAAAGCGGGGGCAACACAGATACGCAGTATTTT
TRBJ1-5 TRBV24-1 . . CATQHRDGQPQHF TGTGCCACCCAGCACAGGGATGGACAGCCCCAGCATTTT
TRBJ2-3 TRBV7-9 many TRBD2 CASSGERGGTDTQYF TGTGCCAGCTCGGGCGAGCGGGGGGGCACAGATACGCAGTATTTT
TRBJ2-7 TRBV2 few . CASSEEALTYEQYF TGTGCCAGCAGTGAAGAGGCTCTGACCTACGAGCAGTACTTC
TRBJ1-2 TRBV9 few . CASTVRDVLDEKYGYTF TGTGCCAGCACCGTGCGGGACGTATTAGATGAGAAGTATGGCTACACCTTC
TRBJ1-3 TRBV29-1 few . CSVDRNSGNTIYF TGCAGCGTAGACAGGAACTCTGGAAACACCATATATTTT
TRBJ1-5 TRBV19 . TRBD1 CASSDQGVQGRQPQHF TGTGCCAGTAGTGATCAAGGGGTACAGGGGCGTCAGCCCCAGCATTTT
TRBJ2-3 TRBV24-1 . TRBD2 CATSAQRGTSTDTQYF TGTGCCACCAGTGCCCAGCGGGGCACTAGCACAGATACGCAGTATTTT